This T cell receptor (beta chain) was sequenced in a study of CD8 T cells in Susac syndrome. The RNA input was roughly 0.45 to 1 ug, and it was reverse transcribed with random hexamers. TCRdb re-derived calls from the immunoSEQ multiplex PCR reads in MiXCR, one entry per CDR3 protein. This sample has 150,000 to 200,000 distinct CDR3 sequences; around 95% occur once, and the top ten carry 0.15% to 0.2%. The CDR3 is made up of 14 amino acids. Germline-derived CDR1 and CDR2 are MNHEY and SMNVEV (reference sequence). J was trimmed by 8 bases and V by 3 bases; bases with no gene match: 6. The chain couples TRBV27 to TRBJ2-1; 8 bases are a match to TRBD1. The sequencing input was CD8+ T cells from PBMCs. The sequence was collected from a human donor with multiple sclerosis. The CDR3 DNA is TGTGCCAGCAGTTTGTTGGACAGGGATGATGAGCAGTTCTTC. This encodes CASSLLDRDDEQFF.